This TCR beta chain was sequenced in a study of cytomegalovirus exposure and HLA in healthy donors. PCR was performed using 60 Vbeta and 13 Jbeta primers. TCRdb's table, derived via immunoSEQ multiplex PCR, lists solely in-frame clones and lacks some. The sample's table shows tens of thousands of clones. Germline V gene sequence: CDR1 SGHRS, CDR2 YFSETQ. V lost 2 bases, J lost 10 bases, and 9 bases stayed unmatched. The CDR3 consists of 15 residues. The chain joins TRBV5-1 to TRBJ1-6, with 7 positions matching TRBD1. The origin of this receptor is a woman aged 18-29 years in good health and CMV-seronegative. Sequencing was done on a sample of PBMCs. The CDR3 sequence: CASSFTGTAFSPLHF. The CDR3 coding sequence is TGCGCCAGCAGCTTTACCGGGACAGCTTTCTCACCCCTCCACTTT.